This T cell receptor beta chain was found in a study of T cells in localized non-small cell lung cancer. Study-wide findings and caveats: A median about 54 of the top 100 tumor clones appeared in adjacent lung. Greater T cell density in blood accompanied longer overall survival.

The data were produced by immunoSEQ multiplex PCR, yet TCRdb's version contains in-frame clones alone and is incomplete. The table has 35,000 to 50,000 clones, more than 75% seen once. The V segment lost 5 bases and the J segment 0 bases; nucleotides outside the gene matches: 10. This CDR3 is built from 17 residues. The germline V gene encodes CDR1 LNHDA and CDR2 SQIVND (reference sequence). To note about this clone: Its matching antigen is unknown.

The chain recombines TRBV19 with TRBJ1-5; TRBD1 matches 7 bases. The source of this sequence is a man aged 40 to 75 with stage I lung adenocarcinoma. This sample comprised peripheral blood, obtained before any cancer treatment. CDR3 loop: CASSVKQGFNSNQPQHF. DNA for the CDR3: TGTGCCAGTAGTGTCAAACAGGGGTTTAATAGCAATCAGCCCCAGCATTTT.